This passage covers 22 T cell receptor beta chains from one sample sequenced in a study of blood T cell repertoires in COVID-19. The data were produced by immunoSEQ multiplex PCR, yet TCRdb's version contains in-frame clones alone and is incomplete. The sample includes about 150,000 clones, roughly 90% seen only once; the top ten take roughly 4%. Sequenced sample: PBMCs or T cells enriched from blood (not recorded which). These receptors were collected from a middle-aged man who had recovered from COVID-19.

The V call is TRBV28, the J call TRBJ2-7; D not resolved. The V gene's germline CDR1 is MDHEN and CDR2 SYDVKM. This CDR3 has 13 amino acids. V gave up 3 bases and J gave up 2 bases, with 8 bases separating them. The CDR3 region has the DNA TGTGCCAGCAGTTTGCACGGTCCCTACGAGCAGTACTTC. It codes for CASSLHGPYEQYF.

Worth noting for this clone: The same CDR3 is also encoded by other DNA sequences in this sample. The V call is TRBV9, the J call TRBJ1-3; TRBD1 matches 8 bases. Germline V lookup: CDR1 SGDLS, CDR2 YYNGEE. The CDR3 loop spans 15 amino acids. Trimming at V came to 3 bases and at J to 1 base, leaving 3 bases not matched to a gene. The CDR3 DNA follows: TGTGCCAGCAGCGCAGGGGGCAAGTCTGGAAACACCATATATTTT. Translated: CASSAGGKSGNTIYF.

The chain links TRBV9 to TRBJ2-2; a weak D match, TRBD1 (6 bases). The germline V gene encodes CDR1 SGDLS and CDR2 YYNGEE. Between the trimmed V and J ends, which lost 4 bases and 7 bases, there was a span of 14 bases. The CDR3 consists of 14 residues. CDR3 residues: CASSSRDIGGELFF. DNA for the CDR3: TGTGCCAGCAGCTCCCGGGACATTGGCGGGGAGCTGTTTTTT.

The chain combines TRBV28 with TRBJ2-7; 8 bases agree with TRBD1. The V gene end was trimmed by 3 bases and the J gene end by 4 bases; junction bases not matched to a gene: 17. The CDR3 runs 18 residues. Germline CDR1 MDHEN, CDR2 SYDVKM. The CDR3 nucleotides are TGTGCCAGCAGTTTCGGACAGGGAGATCTAGTTTTTGGTTACGAGCAGTACTTC. Translating gives CASSFGQGDLVFGYEQYF.

V is TRBV4-2 and J is TRBJ1-2, with D unclear. Germline V gene lookup returns CDR1 LGHNA and CDR2 YNFKEQ. CDR3 length equals 14 residues. Trimming removed 0 bases from V and 7 bases from J, with 12 bases in between. CDR3 in amino acids: CASSQDSTIGGYTF. CDR3 nucleotides: TGTGCCAGCAGCCAAGATTCGACAATTGGTGGCTACACCTTC.

The J gene is TRBJ1-5, the V gene TRBV20-1; 7 nucleotides match TRBD1. The CDR3 covers 14 residues. V gave up 3 bases and J gave up 9 bases; unmatched junction bases: 11. The germline gives CDR1 DFQATT, CDR2 SNEGSKA (reference sequence). This CDR3 reads CSASLNRGDWPQHF. As DNA, the CDR3 is TGCAGTGCTAGTCTTAACAGGGGAGATTGGCCCCAGCATTTT.

The chain carries TRBV5-1 and TRBJ1-1; D uncertain. Per the germline V gene, CDR1 is SGHRS and CDR2 is YFSETQ. The V and J ends lost 1 base and 4 bases respectively, with 14 bases between them. The CDR3 extends over 15 amino acids. CDR3 in amino acids: CASSLYGSSSTEAFF. In DNA form, the CDR3 reads TGCGCCAGCAGCTTGTACGGGTCGTCGAGCACTGAAGCTTTCTTT.

This chain joins TRBV28 and TRBJ2-3; D perhaps matches TRBD2 (6 bases). Per the germline V gene, CDR1 is MDHEN and CDR2 is SYDVKM. V dropped 5 bases and J dropped 6 bases, with 18 bases sitting between them. There are 15 residues in the CDR3. CDR3 coding DNA: TGTGCCAGCAGTGGCCCCGACCGGGCGGGGGATACGCAGTATTTT. As protein: CASSGPDRAGDTQYF.

The V and J genes are TRBV7-9 and TRBJ2-4; 11 bases are a match to TRBD2. V lost 4 bases and J lost 1; bases outside the gene matches: 3. From germline, CDR1 is SEHNR and CDR2 FQNEAQ (reference sequence). The CDR3 contains 16 residues. As DNA, the CDR3 is TGTGCCAGCAGCTCATGGACTAGCGGGGCCAAAAACATTCAGTACTTC. It translates to CASSSWTSGAKNIQYF.

The chain recombines TRBV9 with TRBJ1-6, with D uncertain. The CDR3 loop spans 16 amino acids. Per the germline V gene, CDR1 is SGDLS and CDR2 is YYNGEE. Trimming cost V 3 bases and J 4 bases, with 14 bases left between them. The CDR3: CASSEGSGGYNSPLHF. CDR3 DNA: TGTGCCAGCAGCGAGGGATCTGGAGGGTATAATTCACCCCTCCACTTT.

This clone was seen just once. The chain has TRBV9 and TRBJ2-5, with 7 bases that match TRBD2. This CDR3 contains 14 residues. V lost 4 bases, J lost 2 bases, and 5 bases stayed unmatched. Germline CDR1 SGDLS, CDR2 YYNGEE. The CDR3 DNA reads as TGTGCCAGCAGCACCCAAGCGGGACAAGAGACCCAGTACTTC. Its protein is CASSTQAGQETQYF.

The chain employs TRBV9 and TRBJ2-1, with 10 bases identical to TRBD2. CDR1 is SGDLS and CDR2 is YYNGEE in the germline V gene. The CDR3 has 16 residues. With V trimmed by 3 bases and J by 4 bases, 7 bases remained unmatched. In DNA, the CDR3 is TGTGCCAGCAGCGAAGATCCGGGACTAGCGTACAATGAGCAGTTCTTC. The encoded protein is CASSEDPGLAYNEQFF.

The chain employs TRBV10-3 and TRBJ1-4; maybe TRBD1 (6 bases). The CDR3 is 14 amino acids. Germline V gives CDR1 ENHRY, CDR2 SYGVKD. The ends were cut back, 5 bases at V and 1 base at J, with 8 bases in the middle. Here the CDR3 DNA reads TGTGCCATCAGTTCCAGGGGAACTAATGAAAAACTGTTTTTT. Translated: CAISSRGTNEKLFF.

The chain employs TRBV6-5 and TRBJ1-4, with 9 bases lining up with TRBD1. Germline values: CDR1 MNHEY, CDR2 SVGAGI. This CDR3 is built from 13 residues. With 6 bases clipped from V and 8 bases from J, the junction kept 4 bases outside the gene matches. CDR3 amino acids: CASRGDRAEKLFF. The CDR3 nucleotides are TGTGCCAGCAGAGGGGACAGGGCCGAAAAACTGTTTTTT.

The chain uses TRBV7-9 and TRBJ1-1; a possible D gene is TRBD1 (5 bases). CDR3 length: 14 residues. In germline, CDR1 is SEHNR, CDR2 FQNEAQ (reference sequence). V lost 5 bases to trimming and J lost 4 bases, with 14 bases between them. The CDR3 protein is CASSRGFQGTEAFF. The CDR3 nucleotides are TGTGCCAGCAGCCGAGGCTTCCAGGGCACTGAAGCTTTCTTT.

The chain links TRBV4-1 to TRBJ2-7; a possible D gene is TRBD1 (5 bases). Looked up from germline, CDR1 is MGHRA and CDR2 is YSYEKL. The ends were cut back, 1 base at V and 3 bases at J, with 13 bases in the middle. The CDR3 totals 15 residues. The CDR3 loop reads CASSQASDSFYEQYF. DNA of the CDR3: TGCGCCAGCAGCCAAGCGTCCGACAGCTTCTACGAGCAGTACTTC.

The V and J genes are TRBV5-1 and TRBJ1-1; D perhaps matches TRBD1 (6 bases). Germline V gives CDR1 SGHRS, CDR2 YFSETQ. The CDR3 contains 14 residues. Trimming stripped 4 bases from V and 2 bases from J, with 12 bases between. This chain's CDR3 is CASSAEQGNTEAFF. The CDR3 DNA sequence: TGCGCCAGCAGCGCCGAACAGGGTAACACTGAAGCTTTCTTT.

The chain joins TRBV7-6 to TRBJ1-6; 12 nucleotides align to TRBD1. The V gene's germline CDR1 is SGHVS and CDR2 FNYEAQ. This CDR3 region has 17 residues. Losses at the gene ends were 0 bases for V and 8 bases for J; bases not matched to a gene: 5. CDR3: CASSLAGTGGFDSPLHF. For the CDR3, the DNA is TGTGCCAGCAGCTTAGCTGGGACAGGGGGCTTTGATTCACCCCTCCACTTT.

This chain joins TRBV5-5 and TRBJ2-6, with D perhaps TRBD1 (6 bases). Looked up from germline, CDR1 is SGHKS and CDR2 is YYEKEE (reference sequence). The length of the CDR3 is 16 residues. V was shortened by 7 bases and J by 2 bases, with 16 bases between the two germline ends. The CDR3 loop is CASGGRQAPGANVLTF. Written as DNA, the CDR3 is TGTGCCAGCGGCGGGCGACAGGCCCCTGGGGCCAACGTCCTGACTTTC.

The chain couples TRBV27 to TRBJ1-3, with 10 bases lining up with TRBD1. V dropped 3 bases and J dropped 1; count of bases not matched to a gene: 3. The CDR3 has 16 amino acids. The germline CDR1 and CDR2 sequences are MNHEY and SMNVEV (reference sequence). The CDR3 DNA follows: TGTGCCAGCAGTTTTGGGACAGGGGTTTCTGGAAACACCATATATTTT. It codes for CASSFGTGVSGNTIYF.

The rearrangement joins TRBV18 to TRBJ2-1; a possible D gene is TRBD2 (6 bases). This CDR3 has 13 amino acids. The ends were cut back, 6 bases at V and 9 bases at J, with 15 bases in the middle. The V gene's germline CDR1 is KGHSH and CDR2 LQKENI. The chain's CDR3 is CASSPRGGVEQFF. The CDR3 DNA is TGTGCCAGCTCCCCGAGGGGCGGGGTTGAGCAGTTCTTC.

This sequence joins TRBV2 and TRBJ2-3; 8 bases are a match to TRBD1. Germline trimming cut 7 bases from V and 3 bases from J; bases unmatched to any gene: 6. Germline CDR1 SNHLY, CDR2 FYNNEI. This CDR3 contains 14 residues. CDR3 in DNA: TGTGCCAGCACCGGCAGGGGGCGAACAGATACGCAGTATTTT. Translated: CASTGRGRTDTQYF.